The entry below gives a single T cell receptor beta chain sequence along with its context. These data originate in a study of blood T cell repertoires in COVID-19. Study-level information: Nucleic acid was either cDNA or gDNA, and it came from T cells, B-cell-depleted T cells, or PBMCs.

Original data processing: Reference gene primer amplification yielded estimated nucleated cell counts. Profiled with immunoSEQ multiplex PCR; TCRdb holds only in-frame clones, not every one. That table is the source of V, J and clone size, and D and trimming were worked out from the DNA. The profile shows 80,000 to 100,000 clones, about 82% of them singletons. This CDR3 is built from 15 residues. Germline assignment: CDR1 KGHSH and CDR2 LQKENI. V lost 3 bases, J lost 4 bases, and 4 bases stayed unmatched. This receptor was identified in a woman aged 55-69 years in a cohort sampled during active or convalescent COVID-19. The chain has TRBV18 and TRBJ2-2; 8 bases match TRBD1. Sequencing used peripheral blood. The DNA for the CDR3 is TGTGCCAGCTCACCGGACAGGGTACGCACCGGGGAGCTGTTTTTT. It encodes CASSPDRVRTGELFF.